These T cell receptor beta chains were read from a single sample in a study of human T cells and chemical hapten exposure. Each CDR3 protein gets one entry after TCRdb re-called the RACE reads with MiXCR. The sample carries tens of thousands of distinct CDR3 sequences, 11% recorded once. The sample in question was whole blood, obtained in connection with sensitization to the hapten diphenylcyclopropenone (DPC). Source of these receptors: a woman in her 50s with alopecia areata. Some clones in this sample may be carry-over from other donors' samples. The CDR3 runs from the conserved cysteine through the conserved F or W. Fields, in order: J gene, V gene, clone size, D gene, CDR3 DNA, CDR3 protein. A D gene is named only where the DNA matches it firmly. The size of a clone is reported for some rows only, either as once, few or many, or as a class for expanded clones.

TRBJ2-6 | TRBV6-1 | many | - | TGTGCCGGTGACAGCTCTGGGGCCAACGTCCTGACTTTC | CAGDSSGANVLTF
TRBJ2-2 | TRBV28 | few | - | TGTGCCAGCAGTCCGACGGGACTCCAAGACGGGGAGCTGTTTTTT | CASSPTGLQDGELFF
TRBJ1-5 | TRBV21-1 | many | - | TGTGCCAACGTCCAGGGGGTGGGCAATCAGCCCCAGCATTTT | CANVQGVGNQPQHF
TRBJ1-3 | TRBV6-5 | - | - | TGTGCCAGTTCGATGGGAATGACCGGCTCTGGAAACACCATATATTTT | CASSMGMTGSGNTIYF
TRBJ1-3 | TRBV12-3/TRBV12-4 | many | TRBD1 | TGTGCCAGCAGGGCAGGGGGTATCCGCAACACCATATATTTT | CASRAGGIRNTIYF
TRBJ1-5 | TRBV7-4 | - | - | TGTGCCAGCAGCTTATCTTCCGGGGGGGTATATGGCAATCAGCCCCAGCATTTT | CASSLSSGGVYGNQPQHF
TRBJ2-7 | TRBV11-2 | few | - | TGTGCCAGCAGCGGGGCTTGGGGCAGCTCCTACGAGCAGTACTTC | CASSGAWGSSYEQYF
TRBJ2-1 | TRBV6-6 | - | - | TGTGCCAGCAGTTTCCGGGGGAGAAATACGGAGGAGCAGTTCTTC | CASSFRGRNTEEQFF
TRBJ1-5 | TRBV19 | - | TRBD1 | TGTGCCAGTAGCCCGCAGACAGGGCACCAGCCCCAGCATTTT | CASSPQTGHQPQHF
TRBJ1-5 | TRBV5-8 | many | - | TGTGCCAGCAGCTTGGCCTGGGCACCAGCTAGCAATCAGCCCCAGCATTTT | CASSLAWAPASNQPQHF
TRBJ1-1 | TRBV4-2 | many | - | TGTGCCAGCAGTCTGCAAACAGGGATTTGGTTCTTT | CASSLQTGIWFF
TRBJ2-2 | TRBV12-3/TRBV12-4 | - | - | TGTGCCAGCAGACAGGACCCCAACACCGGGGAGCTGTTTTTT | CASRQDPNTGELFF
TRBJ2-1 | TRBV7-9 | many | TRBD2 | TGTGCCAGCAGCTTTTACAGCGGGGGGAACAATGAGCAGTTCTTC | CASSFYSGGNNEQFF
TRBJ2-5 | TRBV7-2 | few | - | TGTGCCTCAACAAACCCCTTTTCTGGCCAAGAGACCCAGTACTTC | CASTNPFSGQETQYF
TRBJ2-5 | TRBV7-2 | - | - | TGTGCCAGCAGCTTAAGATCCTCTAGGGGGGCGAAGACCCAGTACTTC | CASSLRSSRGAKTQYF
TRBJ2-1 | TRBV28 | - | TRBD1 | TGTGCCAGCAGTACCGACTACAGGGGGTTCTTC | CASSTDYRGFF
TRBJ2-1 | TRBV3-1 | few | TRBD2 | TGTGCCAGCAGCCAAGATAGCGGGGAGGTGGAGCAGTTCTTC | CASSQDSGEVEQFF
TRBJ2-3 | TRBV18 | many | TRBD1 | TGTGCCAGCTCAAAGCAGGGGGCAGATACGCAGTATTTT | CASSKQGADTQYF
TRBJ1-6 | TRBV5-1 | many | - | TGCGCCAGCAGCCCGGCCTTAGAAAACCGTTCACCCCTCCACTTT | CASSPALENRSPLHF
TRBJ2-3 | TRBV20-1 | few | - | TGCAGTGCCCCGGACTCCCCAGATACGCAGTATTTT | CSAPDSPDTQYF
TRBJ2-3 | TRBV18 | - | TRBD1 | TGTGCCAGCTTGCCGGGGACAGCCGCCTACTCCACAGATACGCAGTATTTT | CASLPGTAAYSTDTQYF
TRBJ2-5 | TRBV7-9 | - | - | TGTGCCAGCAGCATAACGACCTTGCCCCAGTACTTC | CASSITTLPQYF
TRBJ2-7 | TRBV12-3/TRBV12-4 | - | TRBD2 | TGTGCCAGCAGCCTGGGACTAGCGGGAGACGACGAGCAGTACTTC | CASSLGLAGDDEQYF
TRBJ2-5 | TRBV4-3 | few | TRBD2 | TGCGCCAGCAGCCAAGTTGGGAAGCGGGGGGCGGAGACCCAGTACTTC | CASSQVGKRGAETQYF
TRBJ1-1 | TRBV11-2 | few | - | TGTGCCAGCAGCTACCCCCAGGGTCGAGGTCGTCGGACTGAAGCTTTCTTT | CASSYPQGRGRRTEAFF
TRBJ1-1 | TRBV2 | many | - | TGTGCCAGCAGGCTAAGGGGATCGAACACTGAAGCTTTCTTT | CASRLRGSNTEAFF
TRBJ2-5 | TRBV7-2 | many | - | TGTGCCAGCAGCTTAGTCGGCCAGACACAAGAGACCCAGTACTTC | CASSLVGQTQETQYF
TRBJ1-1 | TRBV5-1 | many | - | TGCGCCAGCAGCGCGGAACAGACTTTGAACACTGAAGCTTTCTTT | CASSAEQTLNTEAFF
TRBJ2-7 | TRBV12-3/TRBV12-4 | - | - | TGTGCCAGCAGCCCCCGGGGCGGGAATTATAAGTCTTTCGAGCAGTACTTC | CASSPRGGNYKSFEQYF
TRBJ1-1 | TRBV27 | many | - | TGTGCCAGCAACTTCCTGAGTGGCACTGAAGCTTTCTTT | CASNFLSGTEAFF
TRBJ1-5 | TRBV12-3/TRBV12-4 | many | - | TGTGCCAGCAGTAACGGGCCAGCCGATAATCAGCCCCAGCATTTT | CASSNGPADNQPQHF
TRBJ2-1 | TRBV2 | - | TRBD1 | TGTGCCAGCAGTGACAGGGGGCCAAGCAATGAGCAGTTCTTC | CASSDRGPSNEQFF
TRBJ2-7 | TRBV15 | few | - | TGTGCCACCAGCAGAGATTTGGGTTACGAGCAGTACTTC | CATSRDLGYEQYF
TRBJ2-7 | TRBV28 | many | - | TGTGCCAGCAGTGTCGACCGGGCCAGGTTAGAGCAGTACTTC | CASSVDRARLEQYF
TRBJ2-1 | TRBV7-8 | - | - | TGTGCCAGCAGCTTAACAGTTTACAATGAGCAGTTCTTC | CASSLTVYNEQFF
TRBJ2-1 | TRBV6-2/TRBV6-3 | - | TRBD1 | TGTGCCAGCAGTTACCCGGGACAGGGGATAGTCGGGAACTACAATGAGCAGTTCTTC | CASSYPGQGIVGNYNEQFF
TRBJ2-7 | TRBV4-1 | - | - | TGCGCCAGCAGCCAAGCGGACAGAGACTACGAGCAGTACTTC | CASSQADRDYEQYF
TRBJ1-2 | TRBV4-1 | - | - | TGCGCCAGCAGCCAACAGGGGAGCTATGGCTACACCTTC | CASSQQGSYGYTF
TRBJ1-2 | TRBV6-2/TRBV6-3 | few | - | TGTGTCAGCGAGGAACAGGGCGTATATGGCTACACCTTC | CVSEEQGVYGYTF
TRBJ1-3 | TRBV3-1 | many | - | TGTGCCAGCAGCCAAATGGGTGGATCTGGAAACACCATATATTTT | CASSQMGGSGNTIYF
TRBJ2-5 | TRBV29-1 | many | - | TGCAGCGGACGGGACCGCCAAGAGACCCAGTACTTC | CSGRDRQETQYF
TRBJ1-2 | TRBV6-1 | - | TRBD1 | TGTGCCAGCAGTGGACCCATAGACAGGGCGATTTCTCGATACACCTTC | CASSGPIDRAISRYTF